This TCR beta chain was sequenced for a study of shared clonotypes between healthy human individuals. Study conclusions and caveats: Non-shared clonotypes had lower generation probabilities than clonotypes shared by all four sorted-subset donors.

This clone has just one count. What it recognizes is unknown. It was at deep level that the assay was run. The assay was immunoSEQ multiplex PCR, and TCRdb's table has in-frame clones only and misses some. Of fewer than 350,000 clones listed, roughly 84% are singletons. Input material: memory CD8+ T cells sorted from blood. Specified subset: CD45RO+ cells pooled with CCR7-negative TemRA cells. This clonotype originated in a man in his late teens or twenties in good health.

The CDR3 region is CASSEGPSGEQFF. CDR3 DNA sequence: TGTGCCAGCAGTGAGGGACCGTCGGGCGAGCAGTTCTTC. The rearrangement uses TRBV28 and TRBJ2-1, with D perhaps given as TRBD1 or TRBD2 (5 bases each). CDR3 size: 13 residues. The V gene lost 5 bases and the J gene lost 10 bases, with 15 bases spanning the gap. Germline V gene sequence: CDR1 MDHEN, CDR2 SYDVKM.